Detailed here is one TCR beta chain. V gave up 6 bases and J gave up 3 bases, with 11 bases separating them. CDR3 length equals 14 residues. Germline V gives CDR1 SGHVS, CDR2 FQNEAQ. The data were obtained in a study of technical replicates of blood from several donors. The data were produced by immunoSEQ multiplex PCR, yet TCRdb's version contains in-frame clones alone and is incomplete. The table records under 65,000 clones, 90% to 95% of them present only once. This TCR was recovered from a human donor in good health. Some clones in this sample may be carry-over from other donors' samples. Sequences were obtained from PBMCs. J is TRBJ1-4 and V is TRBV7-8; no clear D. The CDR3 sequence: CASRLSEANEKLFF. In DNA, the CDR3 is TGTGCCAGCAGACTCAGCGAGGCTAATGAAAAACTGTTTTTT.